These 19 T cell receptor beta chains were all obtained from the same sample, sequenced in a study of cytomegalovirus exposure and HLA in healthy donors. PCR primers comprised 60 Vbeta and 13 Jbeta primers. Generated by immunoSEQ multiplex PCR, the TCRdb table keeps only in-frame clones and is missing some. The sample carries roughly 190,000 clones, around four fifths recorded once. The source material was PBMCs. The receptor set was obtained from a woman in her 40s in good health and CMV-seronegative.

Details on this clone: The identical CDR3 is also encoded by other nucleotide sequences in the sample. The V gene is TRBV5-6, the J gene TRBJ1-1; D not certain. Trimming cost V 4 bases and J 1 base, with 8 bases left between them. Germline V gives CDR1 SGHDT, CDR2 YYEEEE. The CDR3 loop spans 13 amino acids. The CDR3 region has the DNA TGTGCCAGCAGCCTAGGTCGGAACACTGAAGCTTTCTTT. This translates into CASSLGRNTEAFF.

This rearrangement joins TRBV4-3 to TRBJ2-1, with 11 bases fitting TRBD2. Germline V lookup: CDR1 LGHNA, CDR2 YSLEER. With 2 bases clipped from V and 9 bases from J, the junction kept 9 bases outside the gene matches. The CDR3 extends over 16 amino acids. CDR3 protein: CASSQHTSGSWSEQFF. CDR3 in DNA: TGCGCCAGCAGCCAACATACTAGCGGGAGTTGGAGTGAGCAGTTCTTC.

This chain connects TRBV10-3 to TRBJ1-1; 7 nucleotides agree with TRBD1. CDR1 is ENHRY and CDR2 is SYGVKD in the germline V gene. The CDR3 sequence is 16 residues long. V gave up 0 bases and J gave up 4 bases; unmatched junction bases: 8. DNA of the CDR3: TGTGCCATCAGTGAGTCGACAGGGCGAGGGAGCACTGAAGCTTTCTTT. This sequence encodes CAISESTGRGSTEAFF.

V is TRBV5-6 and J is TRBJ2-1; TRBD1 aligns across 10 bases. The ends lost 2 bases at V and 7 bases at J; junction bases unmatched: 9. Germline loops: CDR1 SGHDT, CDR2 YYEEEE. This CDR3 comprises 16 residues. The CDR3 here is CASSFPGQGVENEQFF. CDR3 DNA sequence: TGTGCCAGCAGCTTCCCTGGACAGGGGGTAGAGAATGAGCAGTTCTTC.

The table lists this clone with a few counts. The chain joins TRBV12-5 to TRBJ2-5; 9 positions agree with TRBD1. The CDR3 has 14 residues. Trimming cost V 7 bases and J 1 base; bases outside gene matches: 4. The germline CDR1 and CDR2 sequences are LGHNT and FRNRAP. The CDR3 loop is CASAQDRGQETQYF. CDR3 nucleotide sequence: TGTGCTAGTGCTCAGGACAGGGGCCAAGAGACCCAGTACTTC.

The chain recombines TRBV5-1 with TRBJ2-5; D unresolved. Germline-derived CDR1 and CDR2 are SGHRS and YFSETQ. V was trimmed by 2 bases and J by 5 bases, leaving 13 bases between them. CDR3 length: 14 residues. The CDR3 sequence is CASSFRGDTETQYF. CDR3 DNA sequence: TGCGCCAGCAGCTTCCGAGGAGATACGGAGACCCAGTACTTC.

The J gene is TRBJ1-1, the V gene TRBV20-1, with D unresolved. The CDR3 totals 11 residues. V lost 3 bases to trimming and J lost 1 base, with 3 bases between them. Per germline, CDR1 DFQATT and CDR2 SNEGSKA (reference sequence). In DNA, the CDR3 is TGCAGTGCTAGCAGGAACACTGAAGCTTTCTTT. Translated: CSASRNTEAFF.

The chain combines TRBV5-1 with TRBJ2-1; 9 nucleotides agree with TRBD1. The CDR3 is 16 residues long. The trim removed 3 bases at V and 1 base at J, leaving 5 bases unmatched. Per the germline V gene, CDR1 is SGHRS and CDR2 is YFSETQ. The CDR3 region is CASSSQGAWSYNEQFF. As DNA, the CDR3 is TGCGCCAGCAGCTCACAGGGGGCCTGGTCCTACAATGAGCAGTTCTTC.

The CDR3 coding sequence is TGCGCCAGCAGCCACGGACTAGCGGGGACCTCTGGGGCCAACGTCCTGACTTTC. Protein product: CASSHGLAGTSGANVLTF. The chain recombines TRBV4-3 with TRBJ2-6, with 12 bases that match TRBD2. The V gene's germline CDR1 is LGHNA and CDR2 YSLEER. V dropped 3 bases and J dropped 0; count of bases not matched to a gene: 3. The CDR3 consists of 18 residues.

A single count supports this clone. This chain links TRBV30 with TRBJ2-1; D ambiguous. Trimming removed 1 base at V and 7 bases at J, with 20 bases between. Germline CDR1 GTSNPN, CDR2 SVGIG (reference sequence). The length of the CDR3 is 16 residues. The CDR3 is CAWSGSRGALRNEQFF. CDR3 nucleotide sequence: TGTGCCTGGAGTGGATCCCGAGGCGCCTTGCGGAATGAGCAGTTCTTC.

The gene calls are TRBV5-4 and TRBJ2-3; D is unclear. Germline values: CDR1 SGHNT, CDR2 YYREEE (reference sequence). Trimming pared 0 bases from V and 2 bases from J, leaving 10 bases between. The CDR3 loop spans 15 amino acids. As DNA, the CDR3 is TGTGCCAGCAGCTTGGACCAGAGGCCCACAGATACGCAGTATTTT. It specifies CASSLDQRPTDTQYF.

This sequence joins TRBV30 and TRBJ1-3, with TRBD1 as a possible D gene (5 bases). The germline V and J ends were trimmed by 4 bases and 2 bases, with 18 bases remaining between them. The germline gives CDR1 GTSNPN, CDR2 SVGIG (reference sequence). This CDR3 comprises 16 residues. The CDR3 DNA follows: TGTGCCTGGATCAAGGGTCAGGGTAGCCCTGGAAACACCATATATTTT. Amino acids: CAWIKGQGSPGNTIYF. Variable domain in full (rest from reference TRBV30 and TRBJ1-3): SQTIHQWPATLVQPVGSPLSLECTVEGTSNPNLYWYRQAAGRGLQLLFYSVGIGQISSEVPQNLSASRPQDRQFILSSKKLLLSDSGFYLCAWIKGQGSPGNTIYFGEGSWLTVV.

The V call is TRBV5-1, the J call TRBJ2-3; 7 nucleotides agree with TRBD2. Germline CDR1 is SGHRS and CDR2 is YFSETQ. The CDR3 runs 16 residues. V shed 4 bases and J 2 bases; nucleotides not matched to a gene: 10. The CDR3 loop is CASSPAGLAATDTQYF. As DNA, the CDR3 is TGCGCCAGCAGCCCGGCCGGGCTAGCGGCCACAGATACGCAGTATTTT.

The CDR3 bases are TGTGCCAGCTCGCCGACGGGACAGGGGTTCTACGAGCAGTACTTC. This sequence encodes CASSPTGQGFYEQYF. The chain is built from TRBV18 and TRBJ2-7, with 10 bases that match TRBD1. In germline, CDR1 is KGHSH, CDR2 LQKENI. The length of the CDR3 is 15 residues. V dropped 6 bases and J dropped 3; count of bases not matched to a gene: 8.

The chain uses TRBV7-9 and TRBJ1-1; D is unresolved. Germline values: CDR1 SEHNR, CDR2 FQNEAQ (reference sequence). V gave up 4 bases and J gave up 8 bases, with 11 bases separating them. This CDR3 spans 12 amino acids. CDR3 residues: CASSSKEAEAFF. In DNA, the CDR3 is TGTGCCAGCAGCTCAAAGGAGGCCGAAGCTTTCTTT.

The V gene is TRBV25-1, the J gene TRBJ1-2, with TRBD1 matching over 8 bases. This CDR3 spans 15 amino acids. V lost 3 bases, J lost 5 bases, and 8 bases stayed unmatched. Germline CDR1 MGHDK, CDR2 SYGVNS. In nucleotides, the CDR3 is TGTGCCAGCAGTGAGAATATCGGGACAGGTTATGGCTACACCTTC. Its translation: CASSENIGTGYGYTF.

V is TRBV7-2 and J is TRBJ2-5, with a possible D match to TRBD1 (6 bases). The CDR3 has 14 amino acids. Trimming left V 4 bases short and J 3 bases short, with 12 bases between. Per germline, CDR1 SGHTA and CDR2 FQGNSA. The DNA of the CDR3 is TGTGCCAGCAGCTACTCAGGGGTGGAAGAGACCCAGTACTTC. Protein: CASSYSGVEETQYF.

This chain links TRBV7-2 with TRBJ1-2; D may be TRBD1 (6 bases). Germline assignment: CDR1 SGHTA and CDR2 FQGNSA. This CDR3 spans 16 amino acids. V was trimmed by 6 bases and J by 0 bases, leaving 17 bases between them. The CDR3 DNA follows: TGTGCCAGCAGTTTCCATGCGGACAGAGCTAACTATGGCTACACCTTC. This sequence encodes CASSFHADRANYGYTF.

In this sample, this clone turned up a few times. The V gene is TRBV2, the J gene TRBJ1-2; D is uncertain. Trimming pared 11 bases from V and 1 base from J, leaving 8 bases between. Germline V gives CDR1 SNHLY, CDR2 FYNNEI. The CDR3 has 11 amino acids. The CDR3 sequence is CAAGINYGYTF. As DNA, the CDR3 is TGTGCCGCGGGGATTAACTATGGCTACACCTTC.